This TCR beta chain was identified in a study of cytomegalovirus exposure and HLA in healthy donors. Both 60 Vbeta primers and 13 Jbeta primers went into the PCR. Here immunoSEQ multiplex PCR was the method, and the copy in TCRdb shows in-frame clones only, minus some. The data contain 120,000 or so clones, roughly 80% of them singletons. This CDR3 region has 15 residues. Germline V CDR1 and CDR2: LGHNA, YSLEER. After removal of 1 base from V and 8 bases from J, the junction contained 8 bases not matched to a gene. The receptor comes from a man aged 18 to 29 in good health and CMV-seronegative. The rearrangement joins TRBV4-3 to TRBJ2-1; 7 bases line up with TRBD2. Sequenced: PBMCs. CDR3 nucleotide sequence: TGCGCCAGCAGCCAAGGGGGAGGGACGCGGGATGAGCAGTTCTTC. This sequence encodes CASSQGGGTRDEQFF.